The clone carrying this T cell receptor (beta chain) appeared a few times. Its antigen is unknown. This sample stems from a study of response to subunit inactivated influenza vaccine. Study-wide results and caveats: After each seasonal influenza vaccination, few new T cells are recruited, the authors suggested.

TCRdb re-analysed the RT-PCR reads in MiXCR, keeping a single row per CDR3 protein. The sample gives 750,000 to 850,000 distinct CDR3 sequences, roughly 20% of which show up once; about 11% is in the top ten. CDR1 is SGDLS and CDR2 is YYNGEE in the germline V gene. Trimming took off 0 bases at V and 1 base at J, with 7 bases between the two ends. The CDR3 loop spans 14 amino acids. This clonotype was obtained from a man aged 45 to 65 who received an inactivated influenza vaccine. The chain employs TRBV9 and TRBJ1-1; no clear D gene. The starting material was PBMCs from blood, obtained roughly 5 days after vaccination. CDR3 residues: CASSVGGKNTEAFF. The CDR3 bases are TGTGCCAGCAGCGTAGGGGGAAAGAACACTGAAGCTTTCTTT.